Reported below is one T cell receptor beta chain. These data belong to a study of blood T cell repertoires in COVID-19. As for the study in general: Material from acute and convalescent COVID-19 was sourced from the United States, Italy and Spain.

The cohort comprised adults aged 18 to 89 years residing in 20 to 25 US areas. This table comes from immunoSEQ multiplex PCR, and its TCRdb copy is limited to in-frame clones, with some not included. This repertoire shows roughly 150,000 clones, roughly 80% found once; its top ten account for around 6%. CDR1 and CDR2 (germline): MNHNY, SVGAGI (reference sequence). The CDR3 sequence is 13 residues long. The V gene lost 5 bases and the J gene lost 8 bases, with 12 bases spanning the gap. Sequencing was done on a sample of PBMCs or T cells enriched from blood (not recorded which). The chain couples TRBV6-6 to TRBJ1-4, with D maybe TRBD1 (5 bases). The source of this sequence is a woman aged 40-49 years with acute COVID-19. This CDR3 reads CASSRSGIEKLFF. Written as DNA, the CDR3 is TGTGCCAGCAGTCGTTCAGGGATAGAAAAACTGTTTTTT.